Each of the 21 T cell receptor beta chains below was sequenced from the same sample in a study of radiotherapy plus CTLA-4 blockade in lung cancer. Here immunoSEQ multiplex PCR was the method, and the copy in TCRdb shows in-frame clones only, minus some. Among 35,000 to 50,000 clones listed, approximately 67% were seen once. The starting material was peripheral blood, obtained from a patient treated with radiotherapy plus ipilimumab. The source is a human donor with non-small cell lung cancer who had a partial response to radiotherapy plus ipilimumab.

The chain has TRBV9 and TRBJ1-3, with D maybe TRBD1 (5 bases). Germline V gives CDR1 SGDLS, CDR2 YYNGEE. This CDR3 is built from 15 residues. V was cut by 6 bases and J by 2 bases, with 15 bases left in between. As DNA, the CDR3 is TGTGCCAGCAATCGGGAGGGACTTACTGGAAACACCATATATTTT. It yields the protein CASNREGLTGNTIYF.

This chain connects TRBV30 to TRBJ2-1, with 7 bases lining up with TRBD2. With V trimmed by 5 bases and J by 10 bases, 11 bases remained unmatched. This CDR3 region has 13 residues. Germline V CDR1 and CDR2: GTSNPN, SVGIG (reference sequence). The CDR3: CAWLVRVGGEQFF. The CDR3 DNA follows: TGTGCCTGGCTCGTCAGGGTGGGGGGGGAGCAGTTCTTC.

The chain couples TRBV19 to TRBJ1-1; TRBD1 agrees at 8 bases. Germline CDR1 reads LNHDA; CDR2 reads SQIVND (reference sequence). Trimming cost V 9 bases and J 2 bases; bases outside gene matches: 11. The CDR3 consists of 15 residues. CDR3 residues: CASKTGTGFNTEAFF. The DNA for the CDR3 is TGTGCCAGCAAAACCGGGACAGGATTTAACACTGAAGCTTTCTTT. The complete variable domain, with remaining parts taken from reference TRBV19 and TRBJ1-1, reads DGGITQSPKYLFRKEGQNVTLSCEQNLNHDAMYWYRQDPGQGLRLIYYSQIVNDFQKGDIAEGYSVSREKKESFPLTVTSAQKNPTAFYLCASKTGTGFNTEAFFGQGTRLTVV.

V is TRBV7-2 and J is TRBJ2-5; weak D call: TRBD2 (5 bases). The length of the CDR3 is 14 residues. Germline V gene data show CDR1 as SGHTA and CDR2 as FQGNSA. With 1 base removed from V and 5 bases from J, the gap between germline ends came to 11 bases. The CDR3 DNA reads as TGTGCCAGCAGCTTAGGCGGGTATGGCGAGACCCAGTACTTC. This codes for CASSLGGYGETQYF.

This chain connects TRBV11-2 to TRBJ2-2, with 8 bases matching TRBD2. CDR1 SGHAT and CDR2 FQNNGV come from the germline V gene. The CDR3 has 12 residues. The trim removed 4 bases at V and 9 bases at J, leaving 1 base unmatched. The CDR3 bases are TGTGCCAGCAGCTCGGGAGGGTGGGAGCTGTTTTTT. Protein: CASSSGGWELFF.

The CDR3 nucleotides are TGTGCCAGCAGTCAGACAGGGTGGGACGAGCAGTTCTTC. Translation gives CASSQTGWDEQFF. The genes are TRBV27 and TRBJ2-1; 7 nucleotides align to TRBD1. In germline, CDR1 is MNHEY, CDR2 SMNVEV (reference sequence). J gave up 10 bases and V 5 bases, and 8 bases lay outside the gene matches. The CDR3 loop spans 13 amino acids.

The V call is TRBV7-6, the J call TRBJ2-5, with D maybe TRBD2 (7 bases). The germline V gene has CDR1 SGHVS and CDR2 FNYEAQ. This CDR3 has 16 residues. The germline V and J ends were trimmed by 4 bases and 1 base, with 16 bases remaining between them. This chain's CDR3 is CASSSESGGPQETQYF. DNA for the CDR3: TGTGCCAGCAGCTCCGAGTCGGGGGGCCCCCAAGAGACCCAGTACTTC.

V gene TRBV4-3 combines with J gene TRBJ2-5, with 7 bases aligning to TRBD2. Germline V gene sequence: CDR1 LGHNA, CDR2 YSLEER. The J segment lost 5 bases and the V segment lost 5 bases, leaving 5 bases of the junction unmatched. The CDR3 runs to 13 residues. CDR3 region: CASSARGGETQYF. CDR3 DNA sequence: TGCGCCAGCAGCGCGCGGGGAGGGGAGACCCAGTACTTC.

The gene calls are TRBV10-3 and TRBJ2-5; 9 bases align to TRBD1. The better agreement between TRBJ2-7 and the DNA end casts doubt on the J call. This CDR3 is 13 amino acids long. CDR1 and CDR2 (germline): ENHRY, SYGVKD. CDR3 nucleotides: TGTGCCATCAGTGGGACAGGGGCCTACGAGCAGTACTTC. Its translation is CAISGTGAYEQYF.

The V and J genes are TRBV28 and TRBJ1-2, with D perhaps matching TRBD1 (5 bases). Trimming cost V 3 bases and J 2 bases, with 13 bases left between them. There are 15 residues in the CDR3. Germline CDR1 and CDR2: MDHEN and SYDVKM. The CDR3 is CASSFFKTENYGYTF. In DNA, the CDR3 is TGTGCCAGCAGTTTTTTCAAGACAGAAAACTATGGCTACACCTTC.

The V call is TRBV9, the J call TRBJ2-3; D gene uncertain. The CDR3 spans 14 residues. Trimming removed 0 bases at V and 6 bases at J, with 11 bases between. The V gene's germline CDR1 is SGDLS and CDR2 YYNGEE. The CDR3 region has the DNA TGTGCCAGCAGCGTAGGCGTTAGCTGGGATACGCAGTATTTT. Protein product: CASSVGVSWDTQYF.

To note about this clone: One junction end disagrees with the germline gene, perhaps due to a read error. The identical CDR3 is also encoded by other nucleotide sequences in the sample. The chain combines TRBV27 with TRBJ2-7; D is unclear. CDR1 is MNHEY and CDR2 is SMNVEV in the germline V gene (reference sequence). This CDR3 has 10 amino acids. The CDR3 here is CASSLYEQYF. In nucleotides, the CDR3 is TGCGCCAGCAGTCTCTACGAGCAGTACTTC.

The chain carries TRBV7-2 and TRBJ2-3, with a weak D call TRBD1 (5 bases). The CDR3 covers 16 residues. The V end was cut by 3 bases, the J end by 2 bases, with 15 bases between. CDR1 is SGHTA and CDR2 is FQGNSA in the germline V gene. In nucleotides, the CDR3 is TGTGCCAGCAGCTTTAGTAGGGGTATATTCACAGATACGCAGTATTTT. As protein: CASSFSRGIFTDTQYF.

The chain couples TRBV7-9 to TRBJ2-1, with 13 positions matching TRBD2. From germline, CDR1 is SEHNR and CDR2 FQNEAQ (reference sequence). V lost 5 bases, J lost 9 bases, and 7 bases stayed unmatched. The CDR3 is made up of 15 amino acids. The CDR3 region is CASSAGLAGKGEQFF. The CDR3 nucleotides are TGTGCCAGCAGCGCGGGACTAGCGGGAAAGGGTGAGCAGTTCTTC.

The chain carries TRBV6-6 and TRBJ1-2, with TRBD1 matching 8 bases. The CDR3 is made up of 14 amino acids. From germline, CDR1 is MNHNY and CDR2 SVGAGI (reference sequence). Trimming took 5 bases from V and 8 from J; bases not matched to a gene: 10. The CDR3, as DNA: TGTGCCAGCAGTCACACGGACAGGGAGGAAGGCTACACCTTC. This translates into CASSHTDREEGYTF.

This clone was detected once. The V and J genes are TRBV29-1 and TRBJ1-5; maybe TRBD1 (6 bases). From germline, CDR1 is SQVTM and CDR2 ANQGSEA. The CDR3 totals 14 residues. V gave up 8 bases and J gave up 7 bases, with 21 bases separating them. The DNA of the CDR3 is TGCAGCCTTGGGGGCGAAGGACGGAAACAGCCCCAGCATTTT. The encoded protein is CSLGGEGRKQPQHF.

The chain carries TRBV30 and TRBJ2-5; maybe TRBD2 (6 bases). With 5 bases removed from V and 4 bases from J, the gap between germline ends came to 11 bases. Germline values: CDR1 GTSNPN, CDR2 SVGIG (reference sequence). This CDR3 spans 12 amino acids. The DNA of the CDR3 is TGTGCCTGGGGACGCGGGACAGAGACCCAGTACTTC. This translates into CAWGRGTETQYF. The full variable domain, rest sourced from reference TRBV30 and TRBJ2-5, is SQTIHQWPATLVQPVGSPLSLECTVEGTSNPNLYWYRQAAGRGLQLLFYSVGIGQISSEVPQNLSASRPQDRQFILSSKKLLLSDSGFYLCAWGRGTETQYFGPGTRLLVL.

This clone has just a few counts. J is TRBJ2-5 and V is TRBV29-1; 10 positions match TRBD2. This CDR3 is 14 amino acids long. Germline lookup yields CDR1 SQVTM and CDR2 ANQGSEA. With V trimmed by 4 bases and J by 5 bases, 7 bases remained unmatched. The CDR3 protein is CSVGASGSAETQYF. Here the CDR3 DNA reads TGCAGCGTTGGTGCTAGCGGGAGTGCCGAGACCCAGTACTTC.

The chain has TRBV2 and TRBJ2-5; possibly TRBD2 for D (6 bases). V shed 3 bases and J shed 6 bases, with 17 bases lying between them. This CDR3 region has 15 residues. Per germline, CDR1 SNHLY and CDR2 FYNNEI. The CDR3 sequence: CASSEVGGSLKTQYF. CDR3 nucleotides: TGTGCCAGCAGTGAGGTGGGGGGTTCTTTAAAGACCCAGTACTTC.

The chain uses TRBV5-1 and TRBJ2-2; 9 bases match TRBD1. The CDR3 extends over 16 amino acids. J was trimmed by 7 bases and V by 4 bases; bases with no gene match: 11. Germline V gives CDR1 SGHRS, CDR2 YFSETQ. In DNA form, the CDR3 reads TGCGCCAGCAGCCCCGATTTTGGACAGGGGTTCGGGGAGCTGTTTTTT. Its translation: CASSPDFGQGFGELFF.

The genes are TRBV9 and TRBJ1-3; TRBD1 matches at 8 bases. CDR1 is SGDLS and CDR2 is YYNGEE in the germline V gene. Losses at the gene ends were 4 bases for V and 7 bases for J; bases not matched to a gene: 7. The CDR3 has 14 amino acids. CDR3 DNA: TGTGCCAGCAGCACCGGACAGGGAGGGAACACCATATATTTT. This sequence encodes CASSTGQGGNTIYF.